The clone carrying this T cell receptor (beta chain) has more than one count but fewer than ten. Its antigen remains unidentified. The sample originates from a study of vaccination and CD4 T cells after COVID-19. Study in general: Nasal swab PCR had detected SARS-CoV-2 in convalescent patients, fewer than 10 mild and one severe. Post-vaccine sampling followed dose two by a median roughly 70 days (range 14 to 241).

CDR3 length equals 15 residues. J gave up 2 bases and V 5 bases, and 5 bases lay outside the gene matches. Treatment described: roughly nine-day PBMC culture with coronavirus spike peptide pools or control peptides (ViraFEST assay). Findings and caveats of the study: Spike mono-reactivity was found in 304 of the 307 vaccine-specific clones identified in convalescent patients.

Researchers used the Oncomine TCR Beta short-read assay to sequence DNA from cultured CD4+ T cells. TCRdb used MiXCR to reprocess the PCR reads, holding one entry per CDR3 protein. The sample consists of around 11,000 distinct CDR3 sequences, about 38% of them appearing once. This receptor was taken from a human donor who had recovered from COVID-19. Sequencing was performed on CD4+ T cells from blood, cultured in vitro. The rearrangement joins TRBV12-3 or TRBV12-4 to TRBJ2-5; 10 bases agree with TRBD1. CDR3 DNA sequence: TGTGCCAGCAGTGGGACAGGGGCCTCACAAGAGACCCAGTACTTC. Translated, it gives CASSGTGASQETQYF.